Sequencing of this T cell receptor (beta chain) was carried out in a study of blood T cell repertoires in COVID-19. Study as a whole: Sample material is recorded as cDNA or gDNA derived from T cells, B-cell-depleted T cells, or PBMCs.

Seattle participants joined during active infection and were tracked over time. Using immunoSEQ multiplex PCR, the repertoire was profiled, and TCRdb retains in-frame clones only, with some absent. The sample carries roughly 440,000 clones, around 89% recorded once. V was clipped by 1 base and J by 5 bases, with 11 bases between them. The CDR3 runs 14 residues. Germline values: CDR1 LGHDT, CDR2 YNNKEL (reference sequence). The chain has TRBV3-1 (or the pseudogene TRBV3-2) and TRBJ1-1, with D perhaps matching TRBD1 (6 bases). The clonotype comes from a woman aged 45-59 years with COVID-19, enrolled during active disease. Sequencing was performed on peripheral blood. The CDR3 loop reads CASSQGGGQTEAFF. DNA of the CDR3: TGTGCCAGCAGCCAAGGGGGGGGGCAGACTGAAGCTTTCTTT.